The clone carrying this TCR beta chain was counted between two and nine times. This entry is derived from a study of cytomegalovirus exposure and HLA in healthy donors. A multiplex PCR was run with 60 Vbeta primers and 13 Jbeta primers. Data came from immunoSEQ multiplex PCR; TCRdb stores just in-frame clones and leaves some out. The table includes just over 85,000 clones, roughly three quarters detected once. The sample was PBMCs. This receptor was obtained from a man aged 40-55 years in good health and CMV-seronegative.

CDR3 sequence (DNA): TGCGCCAGCAGCCAAGAAGCCGCAGGGGTTCTGGCCAACGAGCAGTACTTC. Its protein is CASSQEAAGVLANEQYF. The chain links TRBV4-3 to TRBJ2-7, with D possibly matching TRBD1 (6 bases). Per the germline V gene, CDR1 is LGHNA and CDR2 is YSLEER. Trimming took 0 bases from V and 5 from J, leaving 20 bases between them. This CDR3 is built from 17 residues.